These 24 T cell receptor beta chains were all obtained from the same sample, sequenced in a study of naive and memory T cell subsets. An equimolar mix of two oligonucleotides served as the beta constant-region primer for TRBC1 and TRBC2. TCRdb reprocessed the UMI-ligation and nested PCR reads with MiXCR, giving one entry per CDR3 protein. The table has 130,000 to 150,000 distinct CDR3 sequences, over 15% seen once. Input material: naive CD4+ T cells from blood. Receptor source: a human donor in good health.

The chain combines TRBV7-3 with TRBJ2-1; 8 bases map to TRBD2. Per the germline V gene, CDR1 is SGHTA and CDR2 is FQGTGA. The CDR3 sequence is 16 residues long. V dropped 3 bases and J dropped 8; count of bases not matched to a gene: 12. CDR3 protein: CASSFSIAGSLDEQFF. CDR3 nucleotides: TGTGCCAGCAGCTTCTCGATAGCGGGATCCTTAGATGAGCAGTTCTTC.

A few counts support this clonotype. The V gene is TRBV27, the J gene TRBJ2-3; 10 positions match TRBD1. J was trimmed by 1 base and V by 3 bases; bases with no gene match: 10. CDR3 length equals 18 residues. Germline-derived CDR1 and CDR2 are MNHEY and SMNVEV (reference sequence). The CDR3 nucleotides read TGTGCCAGCAGTTTCTCAACGACAGGGGGCACAGGCACAGATACGCAGTATTTT. The encoded protein is CASSFSTTGGTGTDTQYF.

The J gene is TRBJ2-3, the V gene TRBV7-8; 7 nucleotides line up with TRBD1. From germline, CDR1 is SGHVS and CDR2 FQNEAQ. The V segment lost 4 bases and the J segment 0 bases; nucleotides outside the gene matches: 19. This CDR3 spans 20 amino acids. The CDR3 loop reads CASSSPGYRGPKGSTDTQYF. DNA of the CDR3: TGTGCCAGCAGCTCGCCGGGATACAGGGGTCCCAAGGGCAGCACAGATACGCAGTATTTT. Full variable domain (remainder filled in from reference TRBV7-8 and TRBJ2-3): GAGVSQSPRYKVAKRGQDVALRCDPISGHVSLFWYQQALGQGPEFLTYFQNEAQLDKSGLPSDRFFAERPEGSVSTLKIQRTQQEDSAVYLCASSSPGYRGPKGSTDTQYFGPGTRLTVL.

The chain combines TRBV29-1 with TRBJ1-1; TRBD1 matches 7 bases. The CDR3 is made up of 13 amino acids. V lost 3 bases, J lost 7 bases, and 8 bases stayed unmatched. Germline CDR1 reads SQVTM; CDR2 reads ANQGSEA. The CDR3 is CSVDPGQAFEAFF. CDR3 bases: TGCAGCGTTGATCCCGGACAGGCCTTTGAAGCTTTCTTT.

This clonotype was observed at least ten times. This sequence joins TRBV28 and TRBJ2-7, with D unresolved. Looked up from germline, CDR1 is MDHEN and CDR2 is SYDVKM. This CDR3 comprises 12 residues. The CDR3 is CSSRSYEYEQYF. Written as DNA, the CDR3 is TGTTCGAGCCGGAGCTATGAGTACGAGCAGTACTTC.

This clonotype was detected only a few times. The genes are TRBV25-1 and TRBJ2-3; the D gene could be TRBD1 or TRBD2 (5 bases each). The CDR3 is 16 amino acids. The V end lost 5 bases, the J end lost 0 bases, and 15 bases lay between the germline ends. The germline V gene has CDR1 MGHDK and CDR2 SYGVNS. The CDR3 sequence is CASSNMGDASTDTQYF. CDR3 DNA sequence: TGTGCCAGCAGTAACATGGGGGATGCTAGCACAGATACGCAGTATTTT.

This clonotype came up a few times. The chain couples TRBV7-2 to TRBJ2-7, with D possibly being TRBD2 (5 bases). Trimming stripped 1 base from V and 3 bases from J, with 10 bases between. CDR3 length: 14 residues. Germline V gene sequence: CDR1 SGHTA, CDR2 FQGNSA. CDR3 amino acids: CASSLVSGSYEQYF. Here the CDR3 DNA reads TGTGCCAGCAGCTTAGTCTCGGGAAGCTACGAGCAGTACTTC. Full variable domain (missing parts from reference TRBV7-2 and TRBJ2-7): GAGVSQSPSNKVTEKGKDVELRCDPISGHTALYWYRQSLGQGLEFLIYFQGNSAPDKSGLPSDRFSAERTGGSVSTLTIQRTQQEDSAVYLCASSLVSGSYEQYFGPGTRLTVT.

This clonotype was seen many times. J is TRBJ2-6 and V is TRBV7-9; D is possibly TRBD1 (5 bases). This CDR3 region has 19 residues. CDR1 SEHNR and CDR2 FQNEAQ come from the germline V gene (reference sequence). V lost 5 bases, J lost 0 bases, and 20 bases lay in between. CDR3 amino acids: CASSPSLDTGASGANVLTF. CDR3 in DNA: TGTGCCAGCAGCCCCAGCCTAGATACAGGAGCCTCTGGGGCCAACGTCCTGACTTTC. The variable domain in full, with the rest retrieved from reference TRBV7-9 and TRBJ2-6, is DTGVSQNPRHKITKRGQNVTFRCDPISEHNRLYWYRQTLGQGPEFLTYFQNEAQLEKSRLLSDRFSAERPKGSFSTLEIQRTEQGDSAMYLCASSPSLDTGASGANVLTFGAGSRLTVL.

This clonotype was counted a few times. The chain has TRBV12-3 or TRBV12-4 and TRBJ1-5; TRBD1 might be the D (5 bases). With 5 bases removed from V and 6 bases from J, the gap between germline ends came to 11 bases. CDR3 length equals 13 residues. The CDR3 DNA reads as TGTGCCAGCAGTCCCGCAGGGCGTCAGCCCCAGCATTTT. It specifies CASSPAGRQPQHF.

The chain carries TRBV4-1 and TRBJ2-4; 7 positions agree with TRBD1. Germline V gives CDR1 MGHRA, CDR2 YSYEKL. This CDR3 has 17 amino acids. V dropped 1 base and J dropped 3; count of bases not matched to a gene: 9. CDR3 amino acids: CASSQVFRGLGKNIQYF. DNA for the CDR3: TGCGCCAGCAGCCAAGTCTTCAGGGGGTTAGGCAAAAACATTCAGTACTTC.

The V and J genes are TRBV6-6 and TRBJ2-3; 11 bases line up with TRBD2. Trimming at V came to 6 bases and at J to 4 bases, leaving 9 bases not matched to a gene. The CDR3 is 16 residues long. Germline V gives CDR1 MNHNY, CDR2 SVGAGI (reference sequence). CDR3 nucleotides: TGTGCCAGCAGGGAACCGGGACTAGCGGTGGCAGATACGCAGTATTTT. Residues: CASREPGLAVADTQYF.

The table lists this clonotype with a few counts. The V gene is TRBV5-1, the J gene TRBJ2-2; 8 positions match TRBD2. There are 17 residues in the CDR3. Trimming at V came to 1 base and at J to 0 bases, leaving 5 bases not matched to a gene. The germline V gene encodes CDR1 SGHRS and CDR2 YFSETQ. The CDR3 bases are TGCGCCAGCAGCTTGAGGCTGCGGGGGGCGAACACCGGGGAGCTGTTTTTT. Its translation is CASSLRLRGANTGELFF.

The chain joins TRBV6-2 or TRBV6-3 to TRBJ2-2, with D possibly being TRBD1 (6 bases). Germline lookup yields CDR1 MNHEY and CDR2 SVGEGT. The CDR3 contains 19 residues. The V and J ends lost 6 bases and 5 bases respectively, with 28 bases between them. CDR3 in amino acids: CASRDLIGALQGKTGELFF. DNA for the CDR3: TGTGCCAGCAGAGACCTTATCGGGGCCTTACAGGGAAAGACCGGGGAGCTGTTTTTT.

This clonotype was counted only a few times. The chain's CDR3 is CASQRATFHEQYF. The CDR3 DNA reads as TGTGCCAGTCAGCGCGCGACATTCCACGAGCAGTACTTC. The chain has TRBV28 and TRBJ2-7; no clear D gene. The germline V and J ends were trimmed by 9 bases and 5 bases, with 17 bases remaining between them. Germline V gene lookup returns CDR1 MDHEN and CDR2 SYDVKM. This CDR3 is 13 amino acids long.

In nucleotides, the CDR3 is TGTGCCACCAGTGATTACCTAGCGGATACAGATACGCAGTATTTT. Its protein is CATSDYLADTDTQYF. The chain recombines TRBV24-1 with TRBJ2-3, with TRBD2 matching 7 bases. The CDR3 has 15 residues. The germline V gene has CDR1 KGHDR and CDR2 SFDVKD. Unmatched junction bases numbered 4, after V lost 2 bases and J lost 3 bases.

This clonotype has a handful of counts. The rearrangement links TRBV18 to TRBJ1-6; 11 nucleotides agree with TRBD1. Germline V gives CDR1 KGHSH, CDR2 LQKENI. The ends lost 3 bases at V and 9 bases at J; junction bases unmatched: 10. This CDR3 has 17 amino acids. The DNA for the CDR3 is TGTGCCAGCTCACCCAAAGCACTCGGGACAGGGGGTTCACCCCTCCACTTT. This codes for CASSPKALGTGGSPLHF.

The rearrangement links TRBV20-1 to TRBJ1-1; 10 bases agree with TRBD1. CDR3 length equals 14 residues. Germline V lookup: CDR1 DFQATT, CDR2 SNEGSKA (reference sequence). V dropped 6 bases and J dropped 6; count of bases not matched to a gene: 10. The CDR3 DNA sequence: TGCAGTGCCCCCACGGGACAGGGGTTGGCTGAAGCTTTCTTT. Its protein product is CSAPTGQGLAEAFF.

Remarks on this clonotype: Lacking the conserved final phenylalanine or tryptophan, this CDR3 likely reflects a read error. The DNA is left out, because the CDR3 cannot be placed on it with certainty; the CDR3 is given as TCRdb lists it. V usage is TRBV1 and J usage is TRBJ2-1; the table's D call, TRBD1, was not checked against the DNA. TRBV1 is classified as a pseudogene. Both ends counted, the CDR3 spans 10 residues. The CDR3 sequence: CTSSQDRVQV.

This clonotype turned up a few times. This chain connects TRBV28 to TRBJ2-7, with a possible D match to TRBD1 (5 bases). Trimming stripped 2 bases from V and 2 bases from J, with 10 bases between. The CDR3 loop spans 14 amino acids. Germline V gene data show CDR1 as MDHEN and CDR2 as SYDVKM. The chain's CDR3 is CASSLQGRTYEQYF. The DNA for the CDR3 is TGTGCCAGCAGTTTACAGGGCAGAACCTACGAGCAGTACTTC.

The V gene is TRBV28, the J gene TRBJ2-5; D unclear. Trimming removed 4 bases at V and 2 bases at J, with 11 bases between. The CDR3 has 14 amino acids. Per germline, CDR1 MDHEN and CDR2 SYDVKM. The CDR3 spells CASSWTSLQETQYF. The DNA for the CDR3 is TGTGCCAGCAGTTGGACGAGTTTGCAAGAGACCCAGTACTTC. Supplemented by reference TRBV28 and TRBJ2-5, the full variable domain reads DVKVTQSSRYLVKRTGEKVFLECVQDMDHENMFWYRQDPGLGLRLIYFSYDVKMKEKGDIPEGYSVSREKKERFSLILESASTNQTSMYLCASSWTSLQETQYFGPGTRLLVL.

The chain joins TRBV12-3 or TRBV12-4 to TRBJ2-1, with 9 bases matching TRBD2. The CDR3 consists of 14 residues. V lost 3 bases and J lost 5; bases outside the gene matches: 2. Here the CDR3 DNA reads TGTGCCAGCAGTTTTAGCGGGAGCAACAATGAGCAGTTCTTC. It specifies CASSFSGSNNEQFF.

This clonotype has a handful of counts. The chain carries TRBV30 and TRBJ1-4; D is perhaps TRBD1 (5 bases). CDR1 and CDR2 (germline): GTSNPN, SVGIG (reference sequence). This CDR3 is 13 amino acids long. V was cut by 0 bases and J by 10 bases, with 12 bases left in between. DNA of the CDR3: TGTGCCTGGAGTGTACAGGATCGCGGAAAACTGTTTTTT. Protein product: CAWSVQDRGKLFF.

The gene calls are TRBV7-2 and TRBJ2-1, with 8 bases aligning to TRBD2. The V gene's germline CDR1 is SGHTA and CDR2 FQGNSA. This CDR3 has 13 residues. With V trimmed by 1 base and J by 14 bases, 7 bases remained unmatched. CDR3: CASSLDGSGMKFF. CDR3 in DNA: TGTGCCAGCAGCTTAGATGGTAGCGGGATGAAGTTCTTC.

This clonotype has ten or more counts. The chain recombines TRBV19 with TRBJ2-1; TRBD1 matches 7 bases. The V gene end was trimmed by 2 bases and the J gene end by 6 bases; junction bases not matched to a gene: 7. Per germline, CDR1 LNHDA and CDR2 SQIVND (reference sequence). The CDR3 consists of 15 residues. This CDR3 is CASSIIGGAGNEQFF. In nucleotides, the CDR3 is TGTGCCAGTAGTATAATAGGGGGCGCAGGCAATGAGCAGTTCTTC.